This T cell receptor (beta chain) was identified in a study of technical replicates of blood from a few donors. Clones were sequenced by immunoSEQ multiplex PCR, and TCRdb holds only the in-frame ones, with some missing. This table holds about 58,000 clones, about 95% found once. V lost 5 bases to trimming and J lost 7 bases; unmatched junction nucleotides: 10. Germline CDR1 is SGHTA and CDR2 is FQGTGA. There are 14 residues in the CDR3. The TCR was taken from a human donor in good health. Some clones in this sample may be carry-over from other donors' samples. V usage is TRBV7-3 and J usage is TRBJ2-7, with 8 bases fitting TRBD2. Sequenced sample: PBMCs. The CDR3 loop reads CASSPGTSSIEQYF. DNA for the CDR3: TGTGCCAGCAGCCCCGGGACTAGTTCGATAGAGCAGTACTTC.